This T cell receptor beta chain comes out of a study of shared clonotypes between healthy human individuals. The germline gives CDR1 SGHRS, CDR2 YFSETQ. The CDR3 sequence is 13 residues long. V lost 8 bases and J lost 5; bases outside the gene matches: 7. TCRdb keeps only in-frame clones here, not all; method: immunoSEQ multiplex PCR. The sample contains some 2,500,000 clones, about nine tenths of which appear only once. The specimen was naive CD4+ T cells from PBMCs. Indicated subset: CD45RA+ positively selected. The receptor's source is a man aged 18 to 29 in good health. Some clones in this sample may be carry-over from other donors' samples. The V gene is TRBV5-1, the J gene TRBJ2-7; TRBD2 matches 10 bases. The chain's CDR3 is CASQREGHNEQYF. The CDR3 DNA is TGCGCCAGTCAGCGGGAGGGCCACAACGAGCAGTACTTC.